These 14 T cell receptor beta chains originate from one sample sequenced in a study of control samples from healthy donors and cancer patients. Assay used: immunoSEQ multiplex PCR; TCRdb lists only in-frame clones, some missing. The sample includes around 200,000 clones, 85% to 95% of them seen just once. Source material: blood. The receptors derive from a man younger than 35 in good health.

The chain joins TRBV5-4 to TRBJ2-3, with D perhaps matching TRBD1 or TRBD2 (5 bases each). The V gene lost 1 base and the J gene lost 2 bases, with 11 bases spanning the gap. Germline CDR1 reads SGHNT; CDR2 reads YYREEE (reference sequence). The CDR3 consists of 15 residues. This CDR3 reads CASSLPGPTTDTQYF. The CDR3 coding sequence is TGTGCCAGCAGCTTGCCGGGACCCACCACAGATACGCAGTATTTT.

V gene TRBV12-5 combines with J gene TRBJ2-3, with 7 bases that match TRBD2. CDR3 length equals 13 residues. J gave up 6 bases and V 5 bases, and 5 bases lay outside the gene matches. The germline gives CDR1 LGHNT, CDR2 FRNRAP. CDR3 residues: CASGTWGGDTQYF. The DNA of the CDR3 is TGTGCTAGTGGTACCTGGGGGGGGGATACGCAGTATTTT.

The rearrangement links TRBV9 to TRBJ2-7; D is possibly TRBD2 (7 bases). Germline CDR1 reads SGDLS; CDR2 reads YYNGEE. The V gene lost 4 bases and the J gene lost 2 bases, with 19 bases spanning the gap. This CDR3 spans 16 amino acids. CDR3 protein: CASSPSGGARTYEQYF. The DNA for the CDR3 is TGTGCCAGCAGCCCCAGTGGGGGGGCAAGGACCTACGAGCAGTACTTC.

This clone was seen only a few times. As DNA, the CDR3 is TGTGCCAGCAGTGAAGCGGGGGACACCGGGGAGCTGTTTTTT. Translation: CASSEAGDTGELFF. The chain is built from TRBV6-1 and TRBJ2-2, with D perhaps being TRBD1 or TRBD2 (5 bases each). Deletions cut 0 bases from V and 3 bases from J, with 5 bases between. The CDR3 is made up of 14 amino acids. Germline V gives CDR1 MNHNS, CDR2 SASEGT.

This clone has just one count. The same CDR3 also results from other DNA sequences found in this sample. This chain links TRBV28 with TRBJ1-3; D may be TRBD1 (6 bases). CDR3 length: 14 residues. CDR1 is MDHEN, CDR2 SYDVKM, per germline. The germline V and J ends were trimmed by 3 bases and 1 base, with 7 bases remaining between them. CDR3 amino acids: CASSFRGSGNTIYF. The CDR3, as DNA: TGTGCCAGCAGTTTTAGGGGGTCTGGAAACACCATATATTTT.

This clone was found a few times. The J gene is TRBJ1-1, the V gene TRBV30; 8 bases align to TRBD1. Germline assignment: CDR1 GTSNPN and CDR2 SVGIG (reference sequence). V dropped 4 bases and J dropped 3; count of bases not matched to a gene: 1. The CDR3 totals 12 residues. The CDR3 here is CAWTTGDTEAFF. CDR3 DNA: TGTGCCTGGACGACAGGGGACACTGAAGCTTTCTTT.

The V gene is TRBV7-9, the J gene TRBJ1-4; D perhaps matches TRBD1 (5 bases). The CDR3 extends over 14 amino acids. Germline CDR1 and CDR2: SEHNR and FQNEAQ (reference sequence). The ends were cut back, 5 bases at V and 3 bases at J, with 10 bases in the middle. The CDR3 sequence is CASSEGLANEKLFF. The CDR3, as DNA: TGTGCCAGCAGCGAGGGGTTGGCTAATGAAAAACTGTTTTTT.

This clone came up once. V gene TRBV27 combines with J gene TRBJ1-4; D gene unclear. V lost 8 bases and J 7 bases, leaving 14 bases between the germline ends. Germline V gene sequence: CDR1 MNHEY, CDR2 SMNVEV (reference sequence). CDR3 size: 13 residues. CDR3 DNA: TGTGCCAGCCGTAAACCGGGGATTGAAAAACTGTTTTTT. Encoded protein: CASRKPGIEKLFF.

This chain uses TRBV19 with TRBJ2-1; D not certain. The CDR3 has 14 amino acids. The V end was cut by 1 base, the J end by 3 bases, with 7 bases between. Germline V gene data show CDR1 as LNHDA and CDR2 as SQIVND (reference sequence). CDR3 sequence: CASSIGRSYNEQFF. As DNA, the CDR3 is TGTGCCAGTAGTATAGGTCGTAGCTACAATGAGCAGTTCTTC.

The CDR3 nucleotides are TGTGCCAGCACTAGAACAGGGGCAGCTAATGAAAAACTGTTTTTT. The encoded protein is CASTRTGAANEKLFF. The chain joins TRBV6-5 to TRBJ1-4; 7 bases fit TRBD1. Looked up from germline, CDR1 is MNHEY and CDR2 is SVGAGI. There are 15 residues in the CDR3. Losses at the gene ends were 7 bases for V and 3 bases for J; bases not matched to a gene: 8.

The chain employs TRBV9 and TRBJ1-5; perhaps TRBD1 as D (5 bases). Germline V lookup: CDR1 SGDLS, CDR2 YYNGEE. Trimming stripped 4 bases from V and 5 bases from J, with 13 bases between. This CDR3 comprises 14 residues. The CDR3 DNA reads as TGTGCCAGCAGCTCGGGACCTCAGGATCAGCCCCAGCATTTT. It encodes CASSSGPQDQPQHF. The full variable domain, in which reference TRBV9 and TRBJ1-5 provide the parts outside the CDR3, is DSGVTQTPKHLITATGQRVTLRCSPRSGDLSVYWYQQSLDQGLQFLIQYYNGEERAKGNILERFSAQQFPDLHSELNLSSLELGDSALYFCASSSGPQDQPQHFGDGTRLSIL.

Details on this clone: Germline and junction disagree at one end, which may indicate a read error. The chain has TRBV10-3 and TRBJ1-2; no clear D. The CDR3 spans 13 residues. Germline-derived CDR1 and CDR2 are ENHRY and SYGVKD. The CDR3 DNA is TGTGCCATCAGTGAGTCGGGCTCCGGTCGACCACACTTC. Amino acids: CAISESGSGRPHF.

The genes are TRBV5-1 and TRBJ2-3; a possible D gene is TRBD2 (6 bases). The CDR3 consists of 16 residues. Trimming took 3 bases from V and 0 from J, leaving 14 bases between them. Germline lookup yields CDR1 SGHRS and CDR2 YFSETQ. The CDR3 protein is CASSSAGTFSTDTQYF. The CDR3 bases are TGCGCCAGCAGCTCGGCCGGGACTTTTAGCACAGATACGCAGTATTTT. The full variable domain, completed using reference TRBV5-1 and TRBJ2-3, is KAGVTQTPRYLIKTRGQQVTLSCSPISGHRSVSWYQQTPGQGLQFLFEYFSETQRNKGNFPGRFSGRQFSNSRSEMNVSTLELGDSALYLCASSSAGTFSTDTQYFGPGTRLTVL.

The chain joins TRBV6-5 to TRBJ1-1, with 7 bases identical to TRBD1. The germline V gene encodes CDR1 MNHEY and CDR2 SVGAGI. The V gene end was trimmed by 4 bases and the J gene end by 5 bases; junction bases not matched to a gene: 7. The CDR3 has 14 amino acids. The CDR3 DNA reads as TGTGCCAGCAGTTCCGACAGGGAGTGGACTGAAGCTTTCTTT. Protein: CASSSDREWTEAFF.